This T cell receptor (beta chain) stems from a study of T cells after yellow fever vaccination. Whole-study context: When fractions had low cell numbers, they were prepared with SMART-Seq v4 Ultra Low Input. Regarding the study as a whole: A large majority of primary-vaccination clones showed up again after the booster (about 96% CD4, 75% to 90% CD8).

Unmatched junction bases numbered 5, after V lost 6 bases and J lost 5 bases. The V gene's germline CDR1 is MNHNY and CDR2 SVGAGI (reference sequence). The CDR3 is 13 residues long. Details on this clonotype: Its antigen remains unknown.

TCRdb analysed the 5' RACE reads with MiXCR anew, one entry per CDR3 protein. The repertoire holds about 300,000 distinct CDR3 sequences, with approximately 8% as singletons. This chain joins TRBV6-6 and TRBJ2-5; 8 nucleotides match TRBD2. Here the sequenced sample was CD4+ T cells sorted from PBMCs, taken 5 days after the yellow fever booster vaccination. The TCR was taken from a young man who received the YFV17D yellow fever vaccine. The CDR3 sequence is CASSGGAAETQYF. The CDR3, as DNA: TGTGCCAGCAGCGGGGGGGCCGCCGAGACCCAGTACTTC.